What follows are 20 T cell receptor beta chains derived from one specimen sequenced in a study of blood T cells in healthy people across ages. It was with a sample-barcoded 5' primer and a J-beta primer mix that a second PCR of about 6 to 11 cycles was run. MiXCR was run by TCRdb on the 5' RACE reads, yielding one entry per CDR3 protein. This table holds more than 650,000 distinct CDR3 sequences, about 24% found once. Sample: blood. The source is a man between 65 and 85 years old in good health.

This clonotype showed up many times. The chain recombines TRBV10-3 with TRBJ2-1, with TRBD2 as a possible D gene (5 bases). The CDR3 is 13 amino acids. CDR1 and CDR2 (germline): ENHRY, SYGVKD. V lost 7 bases and J lost 10, with 17 bases in between. CDR3 residues: CAITRARTMEQFF. The CDR3 DNA reads TGTGCCATCACGAGGGCCCGAACAATGGAGCAGTTCTTC.

This clonotype has only a few counts. This sequence joins TRBV6-5 and TRBJ2-1; D gene unclear. This CDR3 is 14 amino acids long. CDR1 MNHEY and CDR2 SVGAGI come from the germline V gene. The germline V and J ends were trimmed by 5 bases and 2 bases, with 10 bases remaining between them. CDR3 sequence (DNA): TGTGCCAGCAGTCCCCAGAGCACCTACAATGAGCAGTTCTTC. Translation: CASSPQSTYNEQFF.

This clonotype was counted only a few times. The V gene is TRBV25-1, the J gene TRBJ1-5; D is undetermined. Trimming took 7 bases from V and 1 from J, leaving 11 bases between them. CDR1 and CDR2 (germline): MGHDK, SYGVNS. CDR3 length: 14 residues. The CDR3 loop is CASKGPMSNQPQHF. CDR3 DNA sequence: TGTGCCAGCAAAGGACCGATGAGCAATCAGCCCCAGCATTTT.

This clonotype has just one count. The chain links TRBV7-9 to TRBJ1-5; D is uncertain. Germline V gene data show CDR1 as SEHNR and CDR2 as FQNEAQ (reference sequence). V was clipped by 5 bases and J by 4 bases, with 9 bases between them. The CDR3 sequence is 13 residues long. The CDR3 DNA reads TGTGCCAGCAGCGACAACAGTAATCAGCCCCAGCATTTT. Translation: CASSDNSNQPQHF.

The rearrangement links TRBV7-2 to TRBJ2-2, with TRBD2 identical over 9 bases. Germline V CDR1 and CDR2: SGHTA, FQGNSA. The ends lost 8 bases at V and 7 bases at J; junction bases unmatched: 11. The CDR3 has 15 residues. In DNA, the CDR3 is TGTGCCAGCCCCCTTGGGAGCGGGGGGATCGGGGAGCTGTTTTTT. Protein sequence: CASPLGSGGIGELFF.

This clonotype was detected only a few times. V gene TRBV5-1 combines with J gene TRBJ1-3; maybe TRBD1 (5 bases). This CDR3 comprises 16 residues. The germline V gene encodes CDR1 SGHRS and CDR2 YFSETQ. V was trimmed by 0 bases and J by 0 bases, leaving 10 bases between them. In nucleotides, the CDR3 is TGCGCCAGCAGCTTGGGACAGCTAGACTCTGGAAACACCATATATTTT. Translation gives CASSLGQLDSGNTIYF. Drawing the rest from reference TRBV5-1 and TRBJ1-3, the complete variable domain is KAGVTQTPRYLIKTRGQQVTLSCSPISGHRSVSWYQQTPGQGLQFLFEYFSETQRNKGNFPGRFSGRQFSNSRSEMNVSTLELGDSALYLCASSLGQLDSGNTIYFGEGSWLTVV.

The genes are TRBV7-9 and TRBJ2-1; weak D call: TRBD2 (6 bases). V lost 1 base to trimming and J lost 3 bases, with 7 bases between them. This CDR3 has 14 amino acids. Per germline, CDR1 SEHNR and CDR2 FQNEAQ (reference sequence). In nucleotides, the CDR3 is TGTGCCAGCAGCTTAGTAGCGGACTACAATGAGCAGTTCTTC. Translating it yields CASSLVADYNEQFF.

The chain is built from TRBV15 and TRBJ2-7, with D uncertain. V shed 0 bases and J shed 1 base, with 7 bases lying between them. Germline V gene lookup returns CDR1 LNHNV and CDR2 YYDKDF (reference sequence). This CDR3 is built from 14 residues. The DNA for the CDR3 is TGTGCCACCAGCAGAGACAGGAGATCCTACGAGCAGTACTTC. As protein: CATSRDRRSYEQYF.

This clonotype has a handful of counts. The chain is built from TRBV20-1 and TRBJ2-2, with TRBD2 matching 10 bases. The CDR3 length is 16 residues. V gave up 3 bases and J gave up 3 bases; unmatched junction bases: 7. Germline loops: CDR1 DFQATT, CDR2 SNEGSKA (reference sequence). CDR3 sequence (DNA): TGCAGTGCTAGCGCGAGCGGGAGGGCGGACACCGGGGAGCTGTTTTTT. As protein: CSASASGRADTGELFF.

This clonotype was seen a few times. V and J are TRBV20-1 and TRBJ1-2; D is unclear. CDR3 size: 15 residues. Trimming left V 0 bases short and J 1 base short, with 12 bases between. Germline V CDR1 and CDR2: DFQATT, SNEGSKA (reference sequence). The CDR3 region has the DNA TGCAGTGCTAGAGATGCCCGATGGGGTAACTATGGCTACACCTTC. It translates to CSARDARWGNYGYTF.

This clonotype was seen only a few times. The chain links TRBV28 to TRBJ2-7; no definite D call. The CDR3 consists of 13 residues. Germline assignment: CDR1 MDHEN and CDR2 SYDVKM. V was pared by 3 bases and J by 3 bases, with 9 bases between. CDR3 nucleotide sequence: TGTGCCAGCAGTTTCGGTCCGATCTACGAGCAGTACTTC. Translated, it gives CASSFGPIYEQYF.

Ten or more counts support this clonotype. The chain has TRBV7-6 and TRBJ1-4; D ambiguous. Germline V gives CDR1 SGHVS, CDR2 FNYEAQ. This CDR3 contains 15 residues. V lost 1 base and J lost 2, with 8 bases in between. CDR3: CASSLVLGTNEKLFF. The CDR3 nucleotides are TGTGCCAGCAGCTTAGTGTTAGGGACTAATGAAAAACTGTTTTTT.

This clonotype was recorded a few times. The chain joins TRBV29-1 to TRBJ2-3; D is uncertain. The germline V and J ends were trimmed by 3 bases and 0 bases, with 16 bases remaining between them. Germline V CDR1 and CDR2: SQVTM, ANQGSEA. The CDR3 consists of 16 residues. Here the CDR3 DNA reads TGCAGCGTTGAGGGTTCCCGCCCAAGAAGCACAGATACGCAGTATTTT. Encoded protein: CSVEGSRPRSTDTQYF.

This clonotype was detected only a few times. The V gene is TRBV7-3, the J gene TRBJ2-3, with TRBD1 matching over 9 bases. CDR1 and CDR2 (germline): SGHTA, FQGTGA. The V segment lost 5 bases and the J segment 5 bases; nucleotides outside the gene matches: 8. This CDR3 has 15 residues. CDR3 sequence: CASSPMGQGGDTQYF. The CDR3 DNA is TGTGCCAGCAGCCCCATGGGACAGGGTGGAGATACGCAGTATTTT. Complete variable domain (other parts from reference TRBV7-3 and TRBJ2-3): GAGVSQTPSNKVTEKGKYVELRCDPISGHTALYWYRQSLGQGPEFLIYFQGTGAADDSGLPNDRFFAVRPEGSVSTLKIQRTERGDSAVYLCASSPMGQGGDTQYFGPGTRLTVL.

This rearrangement joins TRBV20-1 to TRBJ2-3; D uncertain. Germline V gives CDR1 DFQATT, CDR2 SNEGSKA (reference sequence). V lost 0 bases and J lost 3, with 1 base in between. CDR3 size: 11 residues. The CDR3 region is CSARETDTQYF. Written as DNA, the CDR3 is TGCAGTGCTAGAGAAACAGATACGCAGTATTTT.

The genes are TRBV24-1 and TRBJ2-5; 11 bases fit TRBD1. V lost 2 bases and J lost 5; bases outside the gene matches: 3. Germline CDR1 is KGHDR and CDR2 is SFDVKD. The CDR3 is 15 amino acids. This CDR3 reads CATSDYRDRGETQYF. The CDR3 region has the DNA TGTGCCACCAGTGATTACCGGGACAGGGGGGAGACCCAGTACTTC.

This clonotype was counted only a few times. This chain connects TRBV24-1 to TRBJ2-3, with D possibly matching TRBD2 (6 bases). CDR1 and CDR2 (germline): KGHDR, SFDVKD. V gave up 4 bases and J gave up 1 base, with 17 bases separating them. The CDR3 is made up of 17 amino acids. The CDR3 nucleotides read TGTGCCACCAGTGACCCTTCCTCGGCTAGCGGCACAGATACGCAGTATTTT. The encoded protein is CATSDPSSASGTDTQYF.

V is TRBV4-3 and J is TRBJ2-7; 7 positions match TRBD1. Unmatched junction bases numbered 9, after V lost 1 base and J lost 3 bases. CDR1 and CDR2 from the germline V gene are LGHNA and YSLEER. The CDR3 is 16 residues long. CDR3 residues: CASSQGSTGADYEQYF. The CDR3 DNA reads TGCGCCAGCAGCCAAGGCTCAACAGGGGCCGACTACGAGCAGTACTTC.

V is TRBV12-3 or TRBV12-4 and J is TRBJ1-5; TRBD1 matches at 8 bases. CDR3 length: 13 residues. V lost 3 bases and J lost 6; bases outside the gene matches: 1. As DNA, the CDR3 is TGTGCCAGCAGTTTTGGGACAGGTCAGCCCCAGCATTTT. Residues: CASSFGTGQPQHF.

The chain uses TRBV29-1 and TRBJ1-2, with D uncertain. Germline assignment: CDR1 SQVTM and CDR2 ANQGSEA. Trimming cost V 7 bases and J 4 bases, with 19 bases left between them. The CDR3 length is 14 residues. CDR3 loop: CSGEAAASPYGYTF. The CDR3 DNA reads as TGCAGCGGAGAGGCGGCAGCGAGCCCCTATGGCTACACCTTC.